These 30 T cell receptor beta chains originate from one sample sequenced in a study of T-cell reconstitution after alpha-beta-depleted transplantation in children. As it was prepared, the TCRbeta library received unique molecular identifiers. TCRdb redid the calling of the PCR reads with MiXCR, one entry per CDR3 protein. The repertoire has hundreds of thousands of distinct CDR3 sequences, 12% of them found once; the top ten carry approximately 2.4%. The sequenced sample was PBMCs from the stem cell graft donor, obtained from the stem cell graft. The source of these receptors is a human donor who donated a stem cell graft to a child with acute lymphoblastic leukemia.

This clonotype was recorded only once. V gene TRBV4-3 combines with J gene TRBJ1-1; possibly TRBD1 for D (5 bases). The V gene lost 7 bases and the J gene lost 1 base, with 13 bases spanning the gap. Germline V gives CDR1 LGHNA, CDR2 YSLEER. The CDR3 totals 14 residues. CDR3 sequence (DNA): TGCGCCAGCAAGGATCTGGGGGGGAACACTGAAGCTTTCTTT. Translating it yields CASKDLGGNTEAFF.

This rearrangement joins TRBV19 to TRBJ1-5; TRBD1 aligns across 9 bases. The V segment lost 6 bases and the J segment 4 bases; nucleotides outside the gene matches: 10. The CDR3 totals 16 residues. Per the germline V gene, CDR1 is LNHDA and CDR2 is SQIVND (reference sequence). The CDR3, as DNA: TGTGCCAGTAGCAAAGCCGGGACAGGGAGAAATCAGCCCCAGCATTTT. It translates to CASSKAGTGRNQPQHF.

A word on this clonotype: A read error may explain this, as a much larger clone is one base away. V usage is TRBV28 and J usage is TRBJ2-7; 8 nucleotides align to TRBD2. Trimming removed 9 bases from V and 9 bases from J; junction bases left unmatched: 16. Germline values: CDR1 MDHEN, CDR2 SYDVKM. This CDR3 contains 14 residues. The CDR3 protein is CASSPLAVRNGQYF. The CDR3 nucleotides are TGTGCCAGTAGTCCACTAGCGGTGCGCAACGGGCAGTACTTC.

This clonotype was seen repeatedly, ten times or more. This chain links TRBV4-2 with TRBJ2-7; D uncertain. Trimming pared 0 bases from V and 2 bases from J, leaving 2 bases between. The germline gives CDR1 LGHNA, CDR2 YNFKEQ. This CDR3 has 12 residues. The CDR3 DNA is TGTGCCAGCAGCCAAGATACCTACGAGCAGTACTTC. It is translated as CASSQDTYEQYF.

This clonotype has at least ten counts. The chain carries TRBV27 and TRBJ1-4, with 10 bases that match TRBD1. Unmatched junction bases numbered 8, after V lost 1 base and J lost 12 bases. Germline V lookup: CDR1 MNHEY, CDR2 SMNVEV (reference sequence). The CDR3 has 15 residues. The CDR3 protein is CASSLWGQGNSELFF. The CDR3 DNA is TGTGCCAGCAGTTTATGGGGACAGGGGAATTCGGAACTGTTTTTT.

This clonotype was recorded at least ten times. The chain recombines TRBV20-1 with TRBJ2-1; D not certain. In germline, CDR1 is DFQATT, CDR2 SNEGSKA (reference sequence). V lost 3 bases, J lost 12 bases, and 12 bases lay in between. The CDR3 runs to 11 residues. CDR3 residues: CSASEPPAQFF. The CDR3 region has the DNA TGCAGTGCTAGTGAGCCCCCGGCGCAGTTCTTC.

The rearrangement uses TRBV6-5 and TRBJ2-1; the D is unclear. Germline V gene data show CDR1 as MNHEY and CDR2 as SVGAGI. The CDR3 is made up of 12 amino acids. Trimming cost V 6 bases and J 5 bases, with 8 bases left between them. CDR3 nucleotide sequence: TGTGCCAGCAGGGGATTTGACAATGAGCAGTTCTTC. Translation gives CASRGFDNEQFF.

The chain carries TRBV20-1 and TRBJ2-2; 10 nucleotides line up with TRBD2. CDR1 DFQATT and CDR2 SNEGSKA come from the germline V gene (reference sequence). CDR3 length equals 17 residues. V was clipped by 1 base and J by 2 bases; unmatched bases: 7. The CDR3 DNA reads TGCAGTGCTAGAGGACAAGGACTAGCGGTTAACACCGGGGAGCTGTTTTTT. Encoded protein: CSARGQGLAVNTGELFF.

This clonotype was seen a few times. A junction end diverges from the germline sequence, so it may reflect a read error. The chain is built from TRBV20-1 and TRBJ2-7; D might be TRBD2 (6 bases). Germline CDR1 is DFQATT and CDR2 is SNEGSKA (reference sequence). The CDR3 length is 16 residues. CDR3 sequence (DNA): TGCTGTGCTTCCATTTCCGGAGGGGTGAAGAGGGGCGAGCAGTACTTC. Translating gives CCASISGGVKRGEQYF.

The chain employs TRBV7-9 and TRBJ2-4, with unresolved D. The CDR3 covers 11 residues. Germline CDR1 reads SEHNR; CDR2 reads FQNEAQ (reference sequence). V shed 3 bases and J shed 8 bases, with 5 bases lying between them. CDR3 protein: CASSFRDIQYF. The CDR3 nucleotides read TGTGCCAGCAGCTTTAGGGACATTCAGTACTTC.

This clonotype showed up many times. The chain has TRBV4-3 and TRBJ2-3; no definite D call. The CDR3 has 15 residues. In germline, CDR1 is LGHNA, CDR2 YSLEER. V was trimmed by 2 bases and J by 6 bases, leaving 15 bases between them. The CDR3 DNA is TGCGCCAGCAGCCAAAAACAGCGCCACATGGATACGCAGTATTTT. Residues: CASSQKQRHMDTQYF.

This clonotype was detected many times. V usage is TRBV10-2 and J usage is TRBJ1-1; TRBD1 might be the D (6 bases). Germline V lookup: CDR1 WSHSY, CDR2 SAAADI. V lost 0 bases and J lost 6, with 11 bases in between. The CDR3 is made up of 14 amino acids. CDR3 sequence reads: CASSESTGGPEAFF. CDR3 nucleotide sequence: TGCGCCAGCAGTGAGTCGACCGGGGGCCCTGAAGCTTTCTTT.

This chain's CDR3 is CASSLRGFEQFF. The DNA of the CDR3 is TGTGCCAGCAGTTTAAGAGGGTTCGAGCAGTTCTTC. V gene TRBV12-3 or TRBV12-4 combines with J gene TRBJ2-1; possibly TRBD2 for D (5 bases). V shed 2 bases and J shed 10 bases, with 9 bases lying between them. CDR3 length: 12 amino acids.

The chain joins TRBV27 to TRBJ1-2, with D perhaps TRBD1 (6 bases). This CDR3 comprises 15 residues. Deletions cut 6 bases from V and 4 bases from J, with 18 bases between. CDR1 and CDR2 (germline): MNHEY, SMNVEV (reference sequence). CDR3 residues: CASSRGGADSYGYTF. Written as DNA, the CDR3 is TGTGCCAGCAGCAGGGGAGGGGCGGACAGCTATGGCTACACCTTC.

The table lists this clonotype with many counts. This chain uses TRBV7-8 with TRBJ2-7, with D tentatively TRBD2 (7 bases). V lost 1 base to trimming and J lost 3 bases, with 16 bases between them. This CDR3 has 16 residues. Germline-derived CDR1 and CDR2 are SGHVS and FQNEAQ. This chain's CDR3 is CASSLGGGAGRYEQYF. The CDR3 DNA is TGTGCCAGCAGCTTAGGGGGGGGCGCGGGGCGCTACGAGCAGTACTTC.

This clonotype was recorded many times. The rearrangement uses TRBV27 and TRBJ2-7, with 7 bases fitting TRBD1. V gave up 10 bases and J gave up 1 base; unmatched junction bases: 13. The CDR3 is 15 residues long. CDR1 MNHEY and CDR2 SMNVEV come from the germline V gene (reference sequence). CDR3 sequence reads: CATNDHNRGSYEQYF. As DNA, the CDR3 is TGTGCCACCAACGATCACAACAGGGGATCCTACGAGCAGTACTTC.

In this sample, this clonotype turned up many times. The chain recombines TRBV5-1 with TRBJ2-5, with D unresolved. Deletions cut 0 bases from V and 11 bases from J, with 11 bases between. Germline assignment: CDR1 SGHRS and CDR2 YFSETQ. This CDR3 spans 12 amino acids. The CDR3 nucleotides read TGCGCCAGCAGCTTGGATTTGGCGCCTCAGTACTTC. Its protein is CASSLDLAPQYF. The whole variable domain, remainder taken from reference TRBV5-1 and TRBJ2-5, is KAGVTQTPRYLIKTRGQQVTLSCSPISGHRSVSWYQQTPGQGLQFLFEYFSETQRNKGNFPGRFSGRQFSNSRSEMNVSTLELGDSALYLCASSLDLAPQYFGPGTRLLVL.

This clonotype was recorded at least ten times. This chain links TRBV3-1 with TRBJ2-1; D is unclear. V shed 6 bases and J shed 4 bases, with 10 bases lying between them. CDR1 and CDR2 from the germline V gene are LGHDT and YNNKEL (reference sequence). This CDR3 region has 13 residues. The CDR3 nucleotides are TGTGCCAGCAGTCGTACTTTATACAATGAGCAGTTCTTC. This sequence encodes CASSRTLYNEQFF.

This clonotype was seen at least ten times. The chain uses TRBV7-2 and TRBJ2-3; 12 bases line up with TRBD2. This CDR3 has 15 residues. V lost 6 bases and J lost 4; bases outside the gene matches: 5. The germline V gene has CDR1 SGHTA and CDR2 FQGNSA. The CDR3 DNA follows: TGTGCCAGCAGGCCGACTAGCGGGAGATCAGATACGCAGTATTTT. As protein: CASRPTSGRSDTQYF.

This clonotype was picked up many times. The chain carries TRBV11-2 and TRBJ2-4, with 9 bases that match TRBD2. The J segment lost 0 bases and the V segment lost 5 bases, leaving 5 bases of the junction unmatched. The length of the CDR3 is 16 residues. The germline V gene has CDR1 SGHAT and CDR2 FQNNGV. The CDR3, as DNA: TGTGCCAGCAGCCCCAGCGGGGGGCTAGCCAAAAACATTCAGTACTTC. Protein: CASSPSGGLAKNIQYF. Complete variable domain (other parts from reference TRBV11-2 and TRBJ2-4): EAGVAQSPRYKIIEKRQSVAFWCNPISGHATLYWYQQILGQGPKLLIQFQNNGVVDDSQLPKDRFSAERLKGVDSTLKIQPAKLEDSAVYLCASSPSGGLAKNIQYFGAGTRLSVL.

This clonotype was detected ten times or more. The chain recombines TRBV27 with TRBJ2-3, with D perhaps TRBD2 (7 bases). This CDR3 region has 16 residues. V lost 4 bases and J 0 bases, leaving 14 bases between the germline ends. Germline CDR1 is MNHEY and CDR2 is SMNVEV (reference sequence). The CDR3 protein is CASSSWGGASTDTQYF. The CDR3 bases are TGTGCCAGCAGTTCGTGGGGGGGGGCTAGCACAGATACGCAGTATTTT.

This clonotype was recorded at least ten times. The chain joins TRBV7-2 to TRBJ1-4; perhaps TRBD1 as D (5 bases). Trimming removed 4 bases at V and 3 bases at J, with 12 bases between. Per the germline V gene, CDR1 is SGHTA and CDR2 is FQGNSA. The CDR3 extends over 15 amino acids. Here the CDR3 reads CASSSRTGANEKLFF. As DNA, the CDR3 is TGTGCCAGCAGCTCCCGGACGGGGGCTAATGAAAAACTGTTTTTT.

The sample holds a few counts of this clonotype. In DNA form, the CDR3 reads TGTGCCATCAGTGGAACATACGATGGGGAACTGTTTTTT. It encodes CAISGTYDGELFF. The rearrangement links TRBV10-3 to TRBJ1-4; D ambiguous. Trimming shortened V by 4 bases and J by 12 bases, and 15 bases separated the two germline ends. The germline gives CDR1 ENHRY, CDR2 SYGVKD. The CDR3 covers 13 residues.

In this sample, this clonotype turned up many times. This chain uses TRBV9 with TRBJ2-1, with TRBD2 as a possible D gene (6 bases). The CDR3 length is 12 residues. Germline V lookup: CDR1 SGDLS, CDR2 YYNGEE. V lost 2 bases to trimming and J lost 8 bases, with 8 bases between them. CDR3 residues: CASSVGRYEQFF. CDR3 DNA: TGTGCCAGCAGCGTTGGGAGGTATGAGCAGTTCTTC.

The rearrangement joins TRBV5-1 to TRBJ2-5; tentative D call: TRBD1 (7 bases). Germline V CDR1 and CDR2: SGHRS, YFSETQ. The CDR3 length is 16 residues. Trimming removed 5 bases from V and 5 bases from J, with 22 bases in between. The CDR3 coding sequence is TGCGCCAGCAGACTGTCCAGGGGGGACATCAGGGAGACCCAGTACTTC. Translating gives CASRLSRGDIRETQYF.

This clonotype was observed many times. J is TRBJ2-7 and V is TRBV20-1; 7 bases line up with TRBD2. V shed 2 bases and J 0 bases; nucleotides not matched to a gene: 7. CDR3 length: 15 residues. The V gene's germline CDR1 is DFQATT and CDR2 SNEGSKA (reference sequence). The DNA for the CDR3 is TGCAGTGCTAGACCCGTGGGGGGGATCTCCTACGAGCAGTACTTC. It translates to CSARPVGGISYEQYF.

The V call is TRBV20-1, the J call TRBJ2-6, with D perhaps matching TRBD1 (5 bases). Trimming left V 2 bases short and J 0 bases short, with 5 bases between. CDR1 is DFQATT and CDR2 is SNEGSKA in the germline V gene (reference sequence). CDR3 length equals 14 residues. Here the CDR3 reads CSARRGSGANVLTF. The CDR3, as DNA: TGCAGTGCTAGAAGGGGCTCTGGGGCCAACGTCCTGACTTTC.

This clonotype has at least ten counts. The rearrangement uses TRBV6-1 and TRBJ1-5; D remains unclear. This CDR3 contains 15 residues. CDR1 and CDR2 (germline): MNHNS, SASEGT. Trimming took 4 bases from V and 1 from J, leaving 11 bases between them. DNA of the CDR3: TGTGCCAGCAGTGGGGAAGGATACAGCAATCAGCCCCAGCATTTT. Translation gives CASSGEGYSNQPQHF.

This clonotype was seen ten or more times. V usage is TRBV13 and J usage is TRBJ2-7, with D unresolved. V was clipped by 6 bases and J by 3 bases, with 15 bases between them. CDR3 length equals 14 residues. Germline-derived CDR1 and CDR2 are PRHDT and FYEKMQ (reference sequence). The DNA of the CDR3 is TGTGCCAGCAGTTATTTCCAGGCCGACTACGAGCAGTACTTC. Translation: CASSYFQADYEQYF. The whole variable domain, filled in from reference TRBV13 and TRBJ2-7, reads AAGVIQSPRHLIKEKRETATLKCYPIPRHDTVYWYQQGPGQDPQFLISFYEKMQSDKGSIPDRFSAQQFSDYHSELNMSSLELGDSALYFCASSYFQADYEQYFGPGTRLTVT.

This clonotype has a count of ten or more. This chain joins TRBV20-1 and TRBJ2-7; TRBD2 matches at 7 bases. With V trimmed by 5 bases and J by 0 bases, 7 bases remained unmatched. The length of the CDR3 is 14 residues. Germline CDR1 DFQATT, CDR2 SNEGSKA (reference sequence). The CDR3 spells CSALRTSSSYEQYF. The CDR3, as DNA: TGCAGTGCTCTCCGGACTAGTAGCTCCTACGAGCAGTACTTC.